This entry lists 23 T cell receptor beta chains sequenced from one sample in a study of CD8+ T cells in alopecia areata. RNA extraction and reverse transcription yielded cDNA as sequencing template. The assay was immunoSEQ multiplex PCR, and TCRdb's table has in-frame clones only and misses some. This sample has some 190,000 clones; roughly 66% occur once, and the top ten carry 1% to 1.5%. Treatment described: oral pan-JAK inhibitor, 5-10 mg twice daily. The sample consisted of CD4+ T cells sorted from blood, taken between weeks 43 and 45, from a patient treated with tofacitinib. These TCRs come from a human donor with alopecia areata.

V gene TRBV25-1 combines with J gene TRBJ2-7, with TRBD1 as a possible D gene (5 bases). From germline, CDR1 is MGHDK and CDR2 SYGVNS. The length of the CDR3 is 14 residues. V lost 4 bases and J lost 6, with 16 bases in between. CDR3 protein: CASSVARGYGEQYF. In DNA form, the CDR3 reads TGTGCCAGCAGTGTGGCTAGGGGATACGGCGAGCAGTACTTC.

This sequence joins TRBV12-5 and TRBJ1-2; TRBD1 matches at 7 bases. Germline V gene data show CDR1 as LGHNT and CDR2 as FRNRAP. The J segment lost 2 bases and the V segment lost 7 bases, leaving 7 bases of the junction unmatched. The CDR3 extends over 14 amino acids. The CDR3 protein is CASVDRQGNYGYTF. DNA for the CDR3: TGTGCTAGTGTCGACCGACAGGGAAACTATGGCTACACCTTC.

The rearrangement links TRBV29-1 to TRBJ2-3; 7 bases agree with TRBD1. CDR1 and CDR2 from the germline V gene are SQVTM and ANQGSEA. J gave up 1 base and V 4 bases, and 8 bases lay outside the gene matches. This CDR3 spans 15 amino acids. The CDR3 region has the DNA TGCAGCGTTGTGCGAGACAGGGTTGGCACAGATACGCAGTATTTT. Its protein product is CSVVRDRVGTDTQYF.

This clone was detected a few times. The chain employs TRBV5-6 and TRBJ1-6; perhaps TRBD1 as D (6 bases). The germline V and J ends were trimmed by 3 bases and 8 bases, with 12 bases remaining between them. The CDR3 totals 14 residues. Per germline, CDR1 SGHDT and CDR2 YYEEEE. The CDR3 DNA follows: TGTGCCAGCAGCTCGTACAGGGATTATTCACCCCTCCACTTT. Translating it yields CASSSYRDYSPLHF.

V usage is TRBV6-1 and J usage is TRBJ2-5; 13 bases match TRBD2. This CDR3 is 16 amino acids long. V trimming: 2 bases; J trimming: 5 bases; junction bases outside the gene matches: 5. Germline CDR1 and CDR2: MNHNS and SASEGT. The CDR3 bases are TGTGCCAGCAGTGAAACTGGGACTAGCGGGGCGGAGACCCAGTACTTC. Translated: CASSETGTSGAETQYF.

V usage is TRBV5-1 and J usage is TRBJ2-3; 7 nucleotides line up with TRBD2. Trimming took 2 bases from V and 3 from J; bases not matched to a gene: 3. CDR3 length: 14 residues. Germline CDR1 SGHRS, CDR2 YFSETQ. CDR3 DNA sequence: TGCGCCAGCAGCTTTGGCGGGGGTACAGATACGCAGTATTTT. Protein product: CASSFGGGTDTQYF.

The chain combines TRBV25-1 with TRBJ1-4; a possible D gene is TRBD1 (6 bases). The CDR3 covers 15 residues. The V end lost 2 bases, the J end lost 4 bases, and 11 bases lay between the germline ends. CDR1 and CDR2 (germline): MGHDK, SYGVNS. The CDR3 nucleotides read TGTGCCAGCAGTGAAGGAGGGGGAGGTAATGAAAAACTGTTTTTT. It specifies CASSEGGGGNEKLFF.

This clone was observed a few times. The chain has TRBV10-3 and TRBJ1-4; no clear D gene. The CDR3 runs to 12 residues. Looked up from germline, CDR1 is ENHRY and CDR2 is SYGVKD. V lost 6 bases to trimming and J lost 5 bases, with 7 bases between them. The CDR3 DNA reads as TGTGCCATCAGGGCAGAAAATGAAAAACTGTTTTTT. Amino acid sequence: CAIRAENEKLFF.

On this clone: Distinct nucleotide sequences in the sample also encode this CDR3. This chain links TRBV30 with TRBJ1-1, with D tentatively TRBD1 (5 bases). The germline V gene encodes CDR1 GTSNPN and CDR2 SVGIG (reference sequence). CDR3 length: 13 amino acids. Trimming stripped 1 base from V and 1 base from J, with 7 bases between. CDR3 residues: CAWSGQGNTEAFF. For the CDR3, the DNA is TGTGCCTGGAGTGGGCAGGGGAACACTGAAGCTTTCTTT.

This chain links TRBV5-4 with TRBJ2-1; TRBD2 agrees at 9 bases. CDR1 and CDR2 from the germline V gene are SGHNT and YYREEE (reference sequence). Trimming at V came to 0 bases and at J to 7 bases, leaving 5 bases not matched to a gene. The CDR3 totals 15 residues. Written as DNA, the CDR3 is TGTGCCAGCAGCTTGGAGCCAACTAGCGGGAATGAGCAGTTCTTC. It specifies CASSLEPTSGNEQFF.

V usage is TRBV2 and J usage is TRBJ1-2; a possible D gene is TRBD1 (5 bases). CDR1 is SNHLY, CDR2 FYNNEI, per germline. The CDR3 is made up of 12 amino acids. Trimming pared 6 bases from V and 5 bases from J, leaving 10 bases between. The CDR3 loop reads CASRGENYGYTF. The DNA of the CDR3 is TGTGCCAGCAGAGGGGAAAATTATGGCTACACCTTC. The variable domain in full, completed from reference TRBV2 and TRBJ1-2, reads EPEVTQTPSHQVTQMGQEVILRCVPISNHLYFYWYRQILGQKVEFLVSFYNNEISEKSEIFDDQFSVERPDGSNFTLKIRSTKLEDSAMYFCASRGENYGYTFGSGTRLTVV.

The V call is TRBV28, the J call TRBJ1-1; maybe TRBD1 (5 bases). Germline V gene data show CDR1 as MDHEN and CDR2 as SYDVKM. The CDR3 runs to 13 residues. V dropped 5 bases and J dropped 6 bases, with 13 bases sitting between them. The CDR3 spells CASSTFRDAEAFF. The DNA of the CDR3 is TGTGCCAGCAGTACCTTCAGGGACGCTGAAGCTTTCTTT. The whole variable domain, filled in from reference TRBV28 and TRBJ1-1, reads DVKVTQSSRYLVKRTGEKVFLECVQDMDHENMFWYRQDPGLGLRLIYFSYDVKMKEKGDIPEGYSVSREKKERFSLILESASTNQTSMYLCASSTFRDAEAFFGQGTRLTVV.

The genes are TRBV29-1 and TRBJ1-5; D gene ambiguous. V shed 7 bases and J shed 5 bases, with 18 bases lying between them. The CDR3 sequence is 14 residues long. Germline V CDR1 and CDR2: SQVTM, ANQGSEA. The CDR3 bases are TGCAGCGCAGGAGACACCTCATCCGATCAGCCCCAGCATTTT. This encodes CSAGDTSSDQPQHF.

The chain couples TRBV15 to TRBJ2-7; 8 bases fit TRBD1. This CDR3 has 15 residues. Germline V gene data show CDR1 as LNHNV and CDR2 as YYDKDF (reference sequence). The J segment lost 5 bases and the V segment lost 1 base, leaving 7 bases of the junction unmatched. CDR3 sequence (DNA): TGTGCCACCAGCAGAGGACAGGGGAGTATCGACGAGCAGTACTTC. Amino acids: CATSRGQGSIDEQYF.

This chain uses TRBV4-2 with TRBJ2-2; TRBD1 matches at 11 bases. The CDR3 is 20 amino acids. V lost 1 base and J lost 2; bases outside the gene matches: 12. CDR1 is LGHNA and CDR2 is YNFKEQ in the germline V gene. The CDR3 bases are TGTGCCAGCAGCCAAGGGATCGGACAGGGGGCCTATAGAAACACCGGGGAGCTGTTTTTT. This translates into CASSQGIGQGAYRNTGELFF.

The chain is built from TRBV29-1 and TRBJ2-3; the match to TRBD1 covers 7 bases. This CDR3 region has 17 residues. The V segment lost 6 bases and the J segment 0 bases; nucleotides outside the gene matches: 15. The germline V gene has CDR1 SQVTM and CDR2 ANQGSEA. CDR3 DNA sequence: TGCAGCGTGTCCCCGGGACAGCTGATTACTAGCACAGATACGCAGTATTTT. This sequence encodes CSVSPGQLITSTDTQYF.

This chain uses TRBV5-6 with TRBJ2-1; D is unclear. This CDR3 has 15 residues. Germline V gives CDR1 SGHDT, CDR2 YYEEEE. Trimming pared 4 bases from V and 0 bases from J, leaving 11 bases between. The CDR3 coding sequence is TGTGCCAGCAGCCCAAAAAGGAGCTCCTACAATGAGCAGTTCTTC. Residues: CASSPKRSSYNEQFF. Looking up the rest from reference TRBV5-6 and TRBJ2-1 gives the full variable domain: DAGVTQSPTHLIKTRGQQVTLRCSPKSGHDTVSWYQQALGQGPQFIFQYYEEEERQRGNFPDRFSGHQFPNYSSELNVNALLLGDSALYLCASSPKRSSYNEQFFGPGTRLTVL.

V and J are TRBV27 and TRBJ2-7; 8 bases align to TRBD2. With 5 bases clipped from V and 3 bases from J, the junction kept 9 bases outside the gene matches. Germline loops: CDR1 MNHEY, CDR2 SMNVEV (reference sequence). The CDR3 loop spans 15 amino acids. DNA of the CDR3: TGTGCCAGCAGTGTCGACCCTGCGGGGGGCTACGAGCAGTACTTC. Encoded protein: CASSVDPAGGYEQYF.

This chain links TRBV2 with TRBJ1-2, with 7 nucleotides matching TRBD1. Looked up from germline, CDR1 is SNHLY and CDR2 is FYNNEI. The CDR3 totals 13 residues. The J segment lost 6 bases and the V segment lost 4 bases, leaving 5 bases of the junction unmatched. CDR3 sequence: CASSAGQDNGYTF. The CDR3 bases are TGTGCCAGCAGTGCAGGACAGGATAATGGCTACACCTTC.

A note on this clone: Other nucleotide sequences in the sample specify the same CDR3. The chain employs TRBV7-9 and TRBJ1-2; possibly TRBD1 for D (5 bases). The CDR3 spans 13 residues. V lost 4 bases and J 4 bases, leaving 10 bases between the germline ends. Germline V gives CDR1 SEHNR, CDR2 FQNEAQ (reference sequence). CDR3 protein: CASSSTGGYGYTF. CDR3 in DNA: TGTGCCAGCAGCTCAACCGGGGGCTATGGCTACACCTTC.

This clone was seen a handful of times. The rearrangement links TRBV6-5 to TRBJ2-3; 7 bases line up with TRBD1. Germline V gene lookup returns CDR1 MNHEY and CDR2 SVGAGI. The V segment lost 4 bases and the J segment 5 bases; nucleotides outside the gene matches: 3. The length of the CDR3 is 13 residues. In nucleotides, the CDR3 is TGTGCCAGCAGTTCCCACAGGGGAGATACGCAGTATTTT. Translation gives CASSSHRGDTQYF.

This chain connects TRBV7-2 to TRBJ1-5, with 10 bases lining up with TRBD1. With V trimmed by 7 bases and J by 2 bases, 5 bases remained unmatched. Germline-derived CDR1 and CDR2 are SGHTA and FQGNSA. The CDR3 extends over 15 amino acids. The chain's CDR3 is CASKIGQGGNQPQHF. The CDR3 bases are TGTGCCAGCAAGATTGGACAGGGGGGCAATCAGCCCCAGCATTTT.

The chain couples TRBV7-2 to TRBJ1-5; D unclear. With 1 base removed from V and 4 bases from J, the gap between germline ends came to 5 bases. Looked up from germline, CDR1 is SGHTA and CDR2 is FQGNSA. This CDR3 region has 13 residues. CDR3 DNA: TGTGCCAGCAGCTTAGGACGTAATCAGCCCCAGCATTTT. It encodes CASSLGRNQPQHF.